The TCR beta chain under discussion was sequenced for a study of T cell clonality in common variable immunodeficiency (dated by TCRdb to the mid-2010s). This clone was detected many times. Its recognized antigen is unknown. From the germline J gene comes the end of the CDR3, since the read stops 3 residues before it. V and J are truncated by 5 bases and 1 base respectively, leaving an intervening sequence of 13 bases. Looking up the germline V gene yields CDR1 SGHTA and CDR2 FQGNSA. The CDR3 runs 15 residues from the cysteine to the phenylalanine. Shown are 36 bases from within the CDR3, in frame from base 1. CVID samples and control samples contributed equivalent amounts of genomic DNA as sequencing input. For every sample, a 60 bp segment covering the rearranged TCRbeta CDR3 region was amplified and then sequenced. TCRbeta amplification used the immunoSEQ assay, a bias-corrected multiplex PCR with high-throughput sequencing. As for how the authors treated the data: Each unique nucleotide sequence was treated as a clone and annotated with V, D and J genes, copy number and frequency. Sequences were labeled productive if in frame, and non-productive if out of frame or containing stop codons. As previously described, clonality was computed from Shannon's entropy. The predicted amino acid sequences of productive clones were used to derive the mean CDR3 Kyte-Doolittle hydropathy. Using the R hclust function, scaled V gene usage was clustered hierarchically with Manhattan distance and complete linkage. Sharing of clones by CDR3 amino acid sequence was evaluated by resampling 12 repertoires per group over 100 rounds. The repertoires were searched for about 68 published EBV-specific TCRbeta sequences and 245 published CMV-specific TCRbeta sequences. A couple of CVID samples that yielded fewer than 10,000 sequences were excluded from the analysis, so approximately 40 CVID repertoires were retained. TCRdb carries this immuneACCESS record with in-frame sequences only. Its versions omit some clonotypes, under half of them owing to an unresolved V gene in the studies checked, with the rest unexplained. That table gives V, J and clone size, and the DNA gave D and trimming. For this sample, about 64,000 clones appear and none is a singleton. Together, the top ten hold about 1.5% of the sample.

Summary of the overall study and its limitations: According to the authors, finding the cause of the higher clonality in CVID would require sequencing the repertoires of T cell subpopulations. Even though DNA input was equal, the average per sample came to 80,000 to 100,000 unique sequences for controls compared with around 32,000 for CVID samples. CVID subjects shared fewer TCRbeta clones with each other than healthy controls did (p < 0.0001). TCRbeta clonality was higher in CVID subjects than in healthy controls (t-test p = 0.018), and the increase was most characteristic of about a third of subjects. Differences among patients in the CVID cohort limited the correlations between repertoire features and clinical complications. Reportedly, TCRbeta sequences from CVID had fewer deletions and N-nucleotide insertions, and highly modified clones with 13 or more V deletions were absent from CVID.

Most of the CVID patients and most of the healthy controls were of Caucasian heritage. From each donor, about 5 to 8 ml of heparinized peripheral whole blood was collected. Genomic DNA from adults with common variable immune deficiency (CVID) and from healthy adult controls was the source for sequencing TCRbeta CDR3 repertoires. There were approximately 22 healthy adult volunteers in the control group (roughly twelve female and around 10 male), ranging in age from about 23 to 75 years, with a mean age of about 32. Diluted blood was subjected to density centrifugation over Hypaque 1077 or Ficoll-Paque for isolation of peripheral blood mononuclear cells. Genomic DNA was obtained from unsorted mononuclear cells through either Qiagen column purification or a centrifugation-based method.

This receptor was taken from a person aged 18 to 70 in good health. Input material: peripheral blood mononuclear cells. Here the chain combines TRBV7-2 and TRBJ2-3; TRBD2 is possibly the D segment (6 matching bases). The CDR3 is CASSQGGARTDTQYF. The CDR3 DNA, read in part, is TGTGCCAGCAGCCAAGGAGGGGCCCGCACAGATACG.